The clone carrying this T cell receptor (beta chain) appeared many times. What it recognizes is unknown. Conversion of TCR transcripts into cDNA relied on 5'RACE template switching, which added a universal primer site and UMIs. Each CDR3 protein gets one entry after TCRdb re-called the 5' RACE reads with MiXCR. The profile shows over 300,000 distinct CDR3 sequences, around 6.8% of them singletons. The data are from a study of T cells after yellow fever vaccination. The length of the CDR3 is 18 residues. Germline CDR1 and CDR2: MNHEY and SMNVEV (reference sequence). V trimming: 2 bases; J trimming: 0 bases; junction bases outside the gene matches: 8. Study conclusions and caveats: High-abundance clonotypes from the bulk population could contaminate FACS-sorted repertoires.

The source of this sequence is a man aged 18 to 30 who received the YFV17D yellow fever vaccine. The sample in question was PBMCs, obtained more than 35 days after the first yellow fever vaccination. The chain combines TRBV27 with TRBJ2-1, with TRBD2 identical over 9 bases. The CDR3 sequence is CASSLISGGEGSYNEQFF. The CDR3 DNA is TGTGCCAGCAGTTTAATTAGCGGGGGTGAGGGCTCCTACAATGAGCAGTTCTTC.